This TCR beta chain was retrieved from a study of T-cell memory formation after mild COVID-19. Trimming at V came to 5 bases and at J to 3 bases, leaving 3 bases not matched to a gene. Germline V gene sequence: CDR1 DFQATT, CDR2 SNEGSKA (reference sequence). The CDR3 runs 13 residues. Study conclusions and caveats: Day 15 to 85 contracting clones showed balanced CD4/CD8; later expanders leaned CD4+.

This clonotype appeared a few times. Its specificity is unknown. MiXCR, run by TCRdb on the 5' RACE reads, gives a single entry per CDR3 protein. The sample lists roughly 600,000 distinct CDR3 sequences, 18% occurring once. The chain is built from TRBV20-1 and TRBJ1-5; 8 bases match TRBD1. Sequences were obtained from PBMCs or a T cell subset sorted from them (not recorded which). The source is an adult woman who had mild COVID-19 (a few samples of this study predate the infection). Cell type and time point are not known. CDR3 region: CSAGDRPNQPQHF. CDR3 in DNA: TGCAGTGCTGGGGACAGGCCCAATCAGCCCCAGCATTTT.